These 7 T cell receptor beta chains share one sample of origin, sequenced in a study of T cell responses to AZD1222 COVID-19 vaccine (dated by TCRdb to about 2021). To prepare the library, the immunoSEQ multiplex PCR assay was applied. TCRdb limited this immuneACCESS table to in-frame rearrangements with V and J called. A share of clones is missing; checked studies link under half to unresolved V genes, and the rest is unexplained. The sample contains about 120,000 clones, approximately 85% of them found a single time. The top ten clonotypes cover more than 3% of the sample. The label giving this sample's time point can be read as: baseline before first vaccination. The sample's treatment or condition label, in plain terms: meningococcal conjugate vaccine given as trial control. The specimen comprised peripheral blood, sampled on day 0 of MenACWY control vaccination. Receptors were obtained from an adult in good health.

A note on this clone: The sample holds other DNA sequences that translate to the same CDR3. The V gene is TRBV7-9, the J gene TRBJ2-5, with D uncertain. Germline V lookup: CDR1 SEHNR, CDR2 FQNEAQ (reference sequence). The CDR3 is 13 residues long. Deletions cut 3 bases from V and 1 base from J, with 6 bases between. Here the CDR3 DNA reads TGTGCCAGCAGCTTTCTGCCCCAAGAGACCCAGTACTTC. This gives the protein CASSFLPQETQYF. The variable domain in full, completed from reference TRBV7-9 and TRBJ2-5, reads DTGVSQNPRHKITKRGQNVTFRCDPISEHNRLYWYRQTLGQGPEFLTYFQNEAQLEKSRLLSDRFSAERPKGSFSTLEIQRTEQGDSAMYLCASSFLPQETQYFGPGTRLLVL.

This clone was seen just once. This chain uses TRBV6-8 with TRBJ1-2; D remains unclear. Trimming pared 5 bases from V and 5 bases from J, leaving 15 bases between. Germline assignment: CDR1 MNHGY and CDR2 SAAAGT. The CDR3 loop spans 14 amino acids. In nucleotides, the CDR3 is TGTGCCAGCAGTCTCGCCTTAGGTGCTTATGGCTACACCTTC. This translates into CASSLALGAYGYTF.

This chain joins TRBV10-3 and TRBJ1-5, with TRBD1 matching 8 bases. V was clipped by 1 base and J by 4 bases; unmatched bases: 3. The CDR3 contains 15 residues. The germline V gene encodes CDR1 ENHRY and CDR2 SYGVKD. This CDR3 reads CAISEYDRGNQPQHF. In nucleotides, the CDR3 is TGTGCCATCAGTGAGTACGACAGGGGTAATCAGCCCCAGCATTTT.

With regard to this clone: The same CDR3 can be traced to other DNA sequences in this sample. The J gene is TRBJ1-1, the V gene TRBV5-6, with no clear D. Trimming cost V 3 bases and J 2 bases, with 8 bases left between them. Germline V gives CDR1 SGHDT, CDR2 YYEEEE. The CDR3 runs 13 residues. CDR3 sequence: CASSWTVNTEAFF. CDR3 nucleotides: TGTGCCAGCAGCTGGACGGTAAACACTGAAGCTTTCTTT.

The rearrangement links TRBV29-1 to TRBJ1-4; 9 bases map to TRBD1. The CDR3 is made up of 13 amino acids. CDR1 is SQVTM and CDR2 is ANQGSEA in the germline V gene. Trimming cost V 7 bases and J 5 bases; bases outside gene matches: 5. CDR3 residues: CSGRQGGNEKLFF. CDR3 DNA sequence: TGCAGCGGTCGACAGGGGGGGAATGAAAAACTGTTTTTT.

This clone was picked up a small number of times. The chain uses TRBV5-3 and TRBJ1-1; no reliable D call. TRBV5-3 is marked as an open reading frame, function uncertain. Trimming took 2 bases from V and 1 from J, leaving 6 bases between them. The CDR3 is 13 residues long. This CDR3 reads CARSLTKNTEAFF. The CDR3, as DNA: TGTGCCAGAAGCTTAACCAAGAACACTGAAGCTTTCTTT.

This clone has a single count. The chain joins TRBV7-8 to TRBJ1-4; no firm D call. The CDR3 spans 14 residues. Trimming took off 0 bases at V and 7 bases at J, with 9 bases between the two ends. Germline CDR1 is SGHVS and CDR2 is FQNEAQ. The CDR3 DNA reads as TGTGCCAGCAGCTTAGCGGCGGAATCTGAAAAACTGTTTTTT. This sequence encodes CASSLAAESEKLFF.